Listed below are T cell receptor beta chains from one sample, sequenced in a study of glioma-infiltrating T cells after dendritic cell vaccination. The data were produced by immunoSEQ multiplex PCR, yet TCRdb's version contains in-frame clones alone and is incomplete. The data contain about 73,000 clones, roughly 80% of them singletons. Sequences were derived from blood, sampled before dendritic cell vaccination. These receptors originate from a human donor with glioblastoma. The CDR3 runs from the conserved cysteine through the conserved F or W. Each record gives: J gene, V gene, D gene, clone size, CDR3 protein, CDR3 DNA. The D gene is left open where the match is weak. Size tells how often a clone was seen (once, few, many) or the class of an expanded clone, and some rows leave it out.

j_gene: TRBJ2-3
v_gene: TRBV5-1
d_gene: TRBD2
abundance: -
CDR3aa: CASSLAGAPTDTQYF
CDR3nt: TGCGCCAGCAGCTTAGCGGGGGCGCCTACAGATACGCAGTATTTT

j_gene: TRBJ1-2
v_gene: TRBV2
d_gene: -
abundance: -
CDR3aa: CASSERGITYGYTF
CDR3nt: TGTGCCAGCAGTGAAAGGGGGATTACCTATGGCTACACCTTC

j_gene: TRBJ1-1
v_gene: TRBV4-1
d_gene: -
abundance: -
CDR3aa: CASSQEGGNTEAFF
CDR3nt: TGCGCCAGCAGCCAAGAAGGGGGAAACACTGAAGCTTTCTTT

j_gene: TRBJ1-4
v_gene: TRBV5-1
d_gene: -
abundance: -
CDR3aa: CASSLAQSVRGQVGAEDEKLFF
CDR3nt: TGCGCCAGCAGCTTGGCCCAATCCGTGCGAGGACAAGTCGGAGCAGAGGATGAAAAACTGTTTTTT

j_gene: TRBJ2-3
v_gene: TRBV18
d_gene: -
abundance: -
CDR3aa: CASSRGGADTQYF
CDR3nt: TGTGCCAGCTCACGCGGAGGCGCAGATACGCAGTATTTT

j_gene: TRBJ2-3
v_gene: TRBV5-1
d_gene: TRBD1
abundance: -
CDR3aa: CASSLQGAQGTDTQYF
CDR3nt: TGCGCCAGCAGCTTACAGGGGGCCCAGGGCACAGATACGCAGTATTTT

j_gene: TRBJ1-5
v_gene: TRBV19
d_gene: -
abundance: -
CDR3aa: CASKGIGTILQPQHF
CDR3nt: TGTGCCAGTAAGGGGATCGGGACAATTTTACAGCCCCAGCATTTT

j_gene: TRBJ1-1
v_gene: TRBV5-1
d_gene: -
abundance: -
CDR3aa: CASSLGVSGTEAFF
CDR3nt: TGCGCCAGCAGCTTGGGGGTATCGGGGACTGAAGCTTTCTTT

j_gene: TRBJ2-1
v_gene: TRBV11-2
d_gene: -
abundance: -
CDR3aa: CASSSRSYNEQFF
CDR3nt: TGTGCCAGCAGCTCCCGGAGTTACAATGAGCAGTTCTTC

j_gene: TRBJ2-1
v_gene: TRBV6-1
d_gene: TRBD2
abundance: once
CDR3aa: CASNVAGGPDEQFF
CDR3nt: TGTGCCAGCAATGTAGCGGGAGGGCCGGATGAGCAGTTCTTC

j_gene: TRBJ2-2
v_gene: TRBV10-2
d_gene: TRBD2
abundance: few
CDR3aa: CASSDGLGRTGELFF
CDR3nt: TGCGCCAGCAGCGACGGACTCGGGAGGACCGGGGAGCTGTTTTTT

j_gene: TRBJ2-5
v_gene: TRBV29-1
d_gene: TRBD1
abundance: -
CDR3aa: CSVATGEETQYF
CDR3nt: TGCAGCGTCGCTACAGGGGAAGAGACCCAGTACTTC

j_gene: TRBJ2-3
v_gene: TRBV5-1
d_gene: TRBD2
abundance: -
CDR3aa: CASTGGASSTDTQYF
CDR3nt: TGCGCCAGCACCGGGGGGGCCTCCTCCACAGATACGCAGTATTTT

j_gene: TRBJ2-5
v_gene: TRBV4-1
d_gene: TRBD2
abundance: -
CDR3aa: CASSFPGLGEETQYF
CDR3nt: TGCGCCAGCAGCTTCCCCGGACTAGGGGAGGAGACCCAGTACTTC

j_gene: TRBJ2-1
v_gene: TRBV9
d_gene: TRBD2
abundance: -
CDR3aa: CASSVGLAGWYNEQFF
CDR3nt: TGTGCCAGCAGCGTAGGACTAGCGGGGTGGTACAATGAGCAGTTCTTC